The 28 T cell receptor beta chains below come from one sample, sequenced in a study of CD8 T cells in Susac syndrome. With random hexamers, reverse transcription was performed on about 0.5 to 1 ug of RNA. One entry per CDR3 protein, called by TCRdb with MiXCR from the immunoSEQ multiplex PCR reads. The table lists approximately 120,000 distinct CDR3 sequences, around 94% of them singletons. Sequences were obtained from CD4+ T cells from PBMCs. The receptors derive from a human donor in good health.

This sequence joins TRBV10-3 and TRBJ1-2; D is undetermined. The CDR3 contains 13 residues. Trimming took 6 bases from V and 2 from J, leaving 10 bases between them. Germline lookup yields CDR1 ENHRY and CDR2 SYGVKD. The CDR3 coding sequence is TGTGCCATCAGGATGGACGGAAACTATGGCTACACCTTC. Translating it yields CAIRMDGNYGYTF.

This chain links TRBV20-1 with TRBJ2-1; D is undetermined. The V end was cut by 5 bases, the J end by 6 bases, with 14 bases between. Germline lookup yields CDR1 DFQATT and CDR2 SNEGSKA (reference sequence). The CDR3 totals 13 residues. The CDR3 region is CSAPSPFANEQFF. CDR3 DNA: TGCAGTGCTCCTTCCCCCTTTGCCAATGAGCAGTTCTTC.

The chain has TRBV7-2 and TRBJ2-5; 10 positions match TRBD2. Germline V gives CDR1 SGHTA, CDR2 FQGNSA. J was trimmed by 5 bases and V by 4 bases; bases with no gene match: 7. This CDR3 is 15 amino acids long. In DNA, the CDR3 is TGTGCCAGCAGCTCCCCTAGCGGGAGTTCGGAGACCCAGTACTTC. Translating gives CASSSPSGSSETQYF.

The chain joins TRBV7-9 to TRBJ2-1; 7 bases map to TRBD1. Germline values: CDR1 SEHNR, CDR2 FQNEAQ (reference sequence). V dropped 1 base and J dropped 5; count of bases not matched to a gene: 2. There are 14 residues in the CDR3. The CDR3 loop reads CASSLEGAHNEQFF. DNA of the CDR3: TGTGCCAGCAGCTTAGAGGGGGCGCACAATGAGCAGTTCTTC.

This clonotype was seen a handful of times. The J gene is TRBJ2-7, the V gene TRBV10-3, with TRBD1 matching 9 bases. Germline V gene sequence: CDR1 ENHRY, CDR2 SYGVKD. The junction had 5 bases not matched to a gene; V was cut back by 8 bases and J by 6 bases. This CDR3 contains 12 residues. The CDR3 DNA reads TGTGCCATCCTAAGACAGGGGGGCGAGCAGTACTTC. It encodes CAILRQGGEQYF.

The J gene is TRBJ1-2, the V gene TRBV24-1; no clear D. This CDR3 comprises 13 residues. Germline CDR1 and CDR2: KGHDR and SFDVKD. V was cut by 4 bases and J by 1 base, with 6 bases left in between. The CDR3 sequence is CATSDRHNYGYTF. The DNA of the CDR3 is TGTGCCACCAGTGACCGACATAACTATGGCTACACCTTC.

V usage is TRBV5-6 and J usage is TRBJ2-5; 13 bases are a match to TRBD2. Germline V CDR1 and CDR2: SGHDT, YYEEEE. The CDR3 has 17 amino acids. V lost 2 bases and J lost 7; bases outside the gene matches: 11. The CDR3 coding sequence is TGTGCCAGCAGCTTTCTCCCCGGGACTAGCGGGATAGGGACCCAGTACTTC. It translates to CASSFLPGTSGIGTQYF. The whole variable domain, remainder taken from reference TRBV5-6 and TRBJ2-5, is DAGVTQSPTHLIKTRGQQVTLRCSPKSGHDTVSWYQQALGQGPQFIFQYYEEEERQRGNFPDRFSGHQFPNYSSELNVNALLLGDSALYLCASSFLPGTSGIGTQYFGPGTRLLVL.

CDR3 in amino acids: CASSLNRGNYGYTF. As DNA, the CDR3 is TGTGCCAGCAGCTTGAATCGGGGAAACTATGGCTACACCTTC. V and J are TRBV5-6 and TRBJ1-2; D gene uncertain. The CDR3 has 14 amino acids. Germline V gene sequence: CDR1 SGHDT, CDR2 YYEEEE. Trimming removed 1 base from V and 2 bases from J, with 9 bases in between.

The genes are TRBV9 and TRBJ2-7; 7 bases fit TRBD2. V dropped 0 bases and J dropped 0; count of bases not matched to a gene: 3. Germline CDR1 SGDLS, CDR2 YYNGEE. The CDR3 covers 15 residues. As DNA, the CDR3 is TGTGCCAGCAGCGTAGCAGGCGGGAGCTCCTACGAGCAGTACTTC. This codes for CASSVAGGSSYEQYF.

The genes are TRBV29-1 and TRBJ1-2; no clear D. The V end lost 3 bases, the J end lost 3 bases, and 20 bases lay between the germline ends. The CDR3 loop spans 16 amino acids. Germline-derived CDR1 and CDR2 are SQVTM and ANQGSEA. The CDR3 loop is CSVERLAARRHYGYTF. The CDR3 region has the DNA TGCAGCGTTGAGAGGCTGGCAGCTCGACGGCACTATGGCTACACCTTC.

This chain links TRBV7-2 with TRBJ2-5; D not certain. V was cut by 2 bases and J by 5 bases, with 9 bases left in between. CDR1 is SGHTA, CDR2 FQGNSA, per germline. This CDR3 region has 13 residues. The CDR3 protein is CASSLSPQETQYF. CDR3 sequence (DNA): TGTGCCAGCAGCTTAAGTCCCCAGGAGACCCAGTACTTC.

This chain uses TRBV20-1 with TRBJ2-5; D is perhaps TRBD2 (6 bases). Germline loops: CDR1 DFQATT, CDR2 SNEGSKA (reference sequence). This CDR3 is 15 amino acids long. V was trimmed by 3 bases and J by 3 bases, leaving 17 bases between them. The DNA of the CDR3 is TGCAGTGCTAGGACTCCCCGGGACTTTGAAGAGACCCAGTACTTC. Amino acids: CSARTPRDFEETQYF.

The CDR3 sequence: CASSGGTGRLTRAFF. The CDR3 DNA sequence: TGTGCCAGCAGTGGGGGAACAGGGCGATTAACAAGGGCTTTCTTT. The chain recombines TRBV25-1 with TRBJ1-1; a weak D match, TRBD1 (6 bases). The CDR3 loop spans 15 amino acids. Per the germline V gene, CDR1 is MGHDK and CDR2 is SYGVNS. V lost 4 bases, J lost 11 bases, and 23 bases lay in between.

The chain employs TRBV28 and TRBJ2-3, with D perhaps TRBD1 (6 bases). This CDR3 has 13 amino acids. The V end lost 5 bases, the J end lost 6 bases, and 12 bases lay between the germline ends. CDR1 and CDR2 (germline): MDHEN, SYDVKM. CDR3 DNA sequence: TGTGCCAGCAGTCCCGGACAGATGGATACGCAGTATTTT. Translating it yields CASSPGQMDTQYF.

The chain recombines TRBV6-4 with TRBJ2-6; D unclear. Per the germline V gene, CDR1 is MRHNA and CDR2 is SNTAGT. The CDR3 length is 14 residues. V shed 0 bases and J shed 3 bases, with 3 bases lying between them. In nucleotides, the CDR3 is TGTGCCAGCAGTGACTCGGGTGGGGCCAACGTCCTGACTTTC. Translated: CASSDSGGANVLTF.

The V call is TRBV7-9, the J call TRBJ2-1, with 14 nucleotides matching TRBD2. This CDR3 has 17 residues. V shed 4 bases, J shed 7 bases, and the junction held 9 bases outside the gene matches. Germline V gene sequence: CDR1 SEHNR, CDR2 FQNEAQ (reference sequence). The CDR3, as DNA: TGTGCCAGCAGCTCCAGACTAGCGGGAGGGCCGAGGAATGAGCAGTTCTTC. Its protein is CASSSRLAGGPRNEQFF.

The gene calls are TRBV11-1 and TRBJ2-3, with D tentatively TRBD2 (5 bases). CDR1 and CDR2 (germline): SGHAT, FQDESV (reference sequence). The germline V and J ends were trimmed by 5 bases and 2 bases, with 11 bases remaining between them. The length of the CDR3 is 14 residues. As DNA, the CDR3 is TGTGCCAGCAGCCTCCGGACTCTCACAGATACGCAGTATTTT. Its protein is CASSLRTLTDTQYF. The variable domain in full, completed from reference TRBV11-1 and TRBJ2-3, reads EAEVAQSPRYKITEKSQAVAFWCDPISGHATLYWYRQILGQGPELLVQFQDESVVDDSQLPKDRFSAERLKGVDSTLKIQPAELGDSAMYLCASSLRTLTDTQYFGPGTRLTVL.

The rearrangement uses TRBV7-8 and TRBJ2-3; 7 nucleotides agree with TRBD2. CDR3 length: 18 residues. The J segment lost 0 bases and the V segment lost 6 bases, leaving 15 bases of the junction unmatched. Germline CDR1 and CDR2: SGHVS and FQNEAQ. CDR3 loop: CASRWTALGGYSTDTQYF. The CDR3 DNA sequence: TGTGCCAGCAGATGGACTGCTCTCGGGGGGTATAGCACAGATACGCAGTATTTT.

This clonotype was counted only a few times. This sequence joins TRBV6-1 and TRBJ2-6; 8 bases agree with TRBD1. This CDR3 comprises 16 residues. The V gene end was trimmed by 6 bases and the J gene end by 0 bases; junction bases not matched to a gene: 4. Germline CDR1 MNHNS, CDR2 SASEGT. The CDR3 spells CASSLTGGSGANVLTF. The CDR3 nucleotides are TGTGCCAGCAGCCTTACAGGGGGCTCTGGGGCCAACGTCCTGACTTTC.

This chain connects TRBV6-5 to TRBJ1-2, with 8 bases matching TRBD1. Unmatched junction bases numbered 5, after V lost 0 bases and J lost 8 bases. The CDR3 totals 14 residues. The germline gives CDR1 MNHEY, CDR2 SVGAGI. DNA of the CDR3: TGTGCCAGCAGTTACTCTACAGGGGGAAGGGGCTACACCTTC. It specifies CASSYSTGGRGYTF.

This chain links TRBV7-2 with TRBJ1-3; D uncertain. The CDR3 spans 13 residues. The V gene's germline CDR1 is SGHTA and CDR2 FQGNSA. Trimming left V 5 bases short and J 0 bases short, with 5 bases between. CDR3 loop: CASSPVSGNTIYF. In nucleotides, the CDR3 is TGTGCCAGCAGCCCGGTCTCTGGAAACACCATATATTTT. Filled out from reference TRBV7-2 and TRBJ1-3, the complete variable domain reads GAGVSQSPSNKVTEKGKDVELRCDPISGHTALYWYRQSLGQGLEFLIYFQGNSAPDKSGLPSDRFSAERTGGSVSTLTIQRTQQEDSAVYLCASSPVSGNTIYFGEGSWLTVV.

CDR3: CASSLGLGRTEAFF. The CDR3 DNA reads TGTGCCAGCAGCTTAGGATTAGGGAGGACTGAAGCTTTCTTT. The chain couples TRBV7-2 to TRBJ1-1, with D unresolved. This CDR3 comprises 14 residues. V shed 1 base and J shed 5 bases, with 11 bases lying between them. Germline values: CDR1 SGHTA, CDR2 FQGNSA.

This chain links TRBV20-1 with TRBJ1-3, with a possible D match to TRBD1 (5 bases). The length of the CDR3 is 13 residues. V gave up 6 bases and J gave up 7 bases, with 16 bases separating them. Germline V gene sequence: CDR1 DFQATT, CDR2 SNEGSKA (reference sequence). CDR3 loop: CSAGSTEGNTIYF. DNA for the CDR3: TGCAGTGCCGGGTCTACCGAGGGGAACACCATATATTTT.

V usage is TRBV10-3 and J usage is TRBJ2-1; maybe TRBD2 (7 bases). This CDR3 has 15 residues. V was pared by 2 bases and J by 6 bases, with 14 bases between. CDR1 ENHRY and CDR2 SYGVKD come from the germline V gene. For the CDR3, the DNA is TGTGCCATCAGTGAGAGGGCGGGGGCCTTCAATGAGCAGTTCTTC. Amino acid sequence: CAISERAGAFNEQFF.

The chain links TRBV7-2 to TRBJ2-5; TRBD2 aligns across 10 bases. Germline-derived CDR1 and CDR2 are SGHTA and FQGNSA. The CDR3 is made up of 17 amino acids. Germline trimming cut 6 bases from V and 1 base from J; bases unmatched to any gene: 11. In DNA, the CDR3 is TGTGCCAGCAGTCGCCAGACTAGCGGGTTTATCCAAGAGACCCAGTACTTC. Protein product: CASSRQTSGFIQETQYF.

In this sample, this clonotype turned up once. This rearrangement joins TRBV6-1 to TRBJ2-2; TRBD1 agrees at 7 bases. The CDR3 runs 19 residues. From germline, CDR1 is MNHNS and CDR2 SASEGT. J lost 2 bases, V lost 1 base, and 13 bases had no gene match. CDR3 in DNA: TGTGCCAGCAGTGAAGTTCACGGACCGGGACAGATAAACACCGGGGAGCTGTTTTTT. As protein: CASSEVHGPGQINTGELFF.

The CDR3 is CSATTRGKPYEQYF. The CDR3 nucleotides read TGCAGTGCAACCACTAGAGGGAAGCCCTACGAGCAGTACTTC. The V gene is TRBV20-1, the J gene TRBJ2-7, with a possible D match to TRBD2 (5 bases). V was clipped by 6 bases and J by 2 bases, with 17 bases between them. The CDR3 totals 14 residues. In germline, CDR1 is DFQATT, CDR2 SNEGSKA (reference sequence).

This chain joins TRBV19 and TRBJ1-1; weak D call: TRBD1 (5 bases). Between the trimmed V and J ends, which lost 5 bases and 2 bases, there was a span of 12 bases. This CDR3 contains 14 residues. Per germline, CDR1 LNHDA and CDR2 SQIVND (reference sequence). The CDR3 DNA reads TGTGCCAGTAGTCTCAGGGAGCTAAACACTGAAGCTTTCTTT. It encodes CASSLRELNTEAFF.